Each of the 9 T cell receptor beta chains below was sequenced from the same sample in a study of shared clonotypes between healthy human individuals (dated by TCRdb to about 2020). Libraries were built with the immunoSEQ multiplex PCR assay. This is the immuneACCESS table as TCRdb keeps it, with only in-frame sequences that have V and J called. A part of the clones is gone; compared with another copy, unresolved V genes explain less than half, and the rest is unexplained. The sample data list roughly 2 million clones, and nearly 97% of these were observed just once. Of the sample, about 0.13% is held by the ten largest clones. The source material was naive CD4+ T cells sorted from blood. In light of the paper, this sample's cell subset or site label describes: CD45RA+ positively selected. Receptor source: a young man in good health.

The V call is TRBV6-1, the J call TRBJ2-7; D remains unclear. This CDR3 has 14 amino acids. The V and J ends lost 8 bases and 4 bases respectively, with 18 bases between them. Germline V gene sequence: CDR1 MNHNS, CDR2 SASEGT. The CDR3 DNA is TGTGCCAGCGTTGGCCAAACGGATTCGTACGAGCAGTACTTC. Translated, it gives CASVGQTDSYEQYF.

The chain recombines TRBV7-8 with TRBJ2-7, with 8 bases identical to TRBD2. Germline V lookup: CDR1 SGHVS, CDR2 FQNEAQ. The CDR3 has 15 amino acids. With V trimmed by 7 bases and J by 6 bases, 14 bases remained unmatched. CDR3 sequence reads: CASTSGGTSGLEQYF. The CDR3 DNA follows: TGTGCCAGCACTTCTGGGGGTACTAGCGGCCTCGAGCAGTACTTC.

The chain employs TRBV5-4 and TRBJ2-1; 8 positions agree with TRBD1. There are 14 residues in the CDR3. Trimming at V came to 0 bases and at J to 10 bases, leaving 6 bases not matched to a gene. The germline V gene has CDR1 SGHNT and CDR2 YYREEE (reference sequence). CDR3 amino acids: CASSLGDRLGEQFF. The CDR3 DNA reads as TGTGCCAGCAGCTTGGGGGACAGGCTTGGGGAGCAGTTCTTC.

The CDR3 DNA is TGTGCCAGCTCACCGATCACGAACGGGGCAGAGACCCAGTACTTC. Translated, it gives CASSPITNGAETQYF. The chain joins TRBV18 to TRBJ2-5; D is possibly TRBD1 or TRBD2 (5 bases each). This CDR3 comprises 15 residues. Germline CDR1 and CDR2: KGHSH and LQKENI. Between the trimmed V and J ends, which lost 3 bases and 4 bases, there was a span of 15 bases.

The chain recombines TRBV19 with TRBJ2-5; no definite D call. The CDR3 length is 13 residues. Between the trimmed V and J ends, which lost 2 bases and 4 bases, there was a span of 8 bases. Germline V lookup: CDR1 LNHDA, CDR2 SQIVND (reference sequence). In DNA, the CDR3 is TGTGCCAGTAGTATACGGACCGGAGAGACCCAGTACTTC. Residues: CASSIRTGETQYF. Drawing the rest from reference TRBV19 and TRBJ2-5, the complete variable domain is DGGITQSPKYLFRKEGQNVTLSCEQNLNHDAMYWYRQDPGQGLRLIYYSQIVNDFQKGDIAEGYSVSREKKESFPLTVTSAQKNPTAFYLCASSIRTGETQYFGPGTRLLVL.

V gene TRBV7-9 combines with J gene TRBJ2-1; a possible D gene is TRBD2 (6 bases). Germline CDR1 reads SEHNR; CDR2 reads FQNEAQ (reference sequence). Trimming pared 3 bases from V and 5 bases from J, leaving 14 bases between. This CDR3 contains 15 residues. CDR3 sequence reads: CASSLGRTQNNEQFF. CDR3 bases: TGTGCCAGCAGCTTGGGGAGGACGCAAAACAATGAGCAGTTCTTC.

A word on this clone: This sample also contains other DNA sequences that code for the same CDR3. V and J are TRBV7-2 and TRBJ2-7; 13 positions agree with TRBD2. CDR1 and CDR2 from the germline V gene are SGHTA and FQGNSA. This CDR3 contains 15 residues. The J segment lost 2 bases and the V segment lost 3 bases, leaving 1 base of the junction unmatched. The chain's CDR3 is CASSLGLAGPYEQYF. The CDR3 region has the DNA TGTGCCAGCAGCTTGGGACTAGCGGGACCCTACGAGCAGTACTTC.

The CDR3 DNA follows: TGTGCCAGCAGCTTAGAAGGGGCAGGAGCTTTCTTT. Residues: CASSLEGAGAFF. The V gene is TRBV11-2, the J gene TRBJ1-1; TRBD1 is a possible D gene (5 bases). Germline V lookup: CDR1 SGHAT, CDR2 FQNNGV. The V end lost 0 bases, the J end lost 10 bases, and 9 bases lay between the germline ends. CDR3 length equals 12 residues.

The chain links TRBV7-2 to TRBJ2-2; 10 nucleotides agree with TRBD2. The CDR3 length is 18 residues. The germline CDR1 and CDR2 sequences are SGHTA and FQGNSA. J gave up 6 bases and V 3 bases, and 13 bases lay outside the gene matches. CDR3 protein: CASSFTEMASGRAGELFF. The DNA of the CDR3 is TGTGCCAGCAGCTTTACAGAAATGGCTAGCGGGAGAGCCGGGGAGCTGTTTTTT.